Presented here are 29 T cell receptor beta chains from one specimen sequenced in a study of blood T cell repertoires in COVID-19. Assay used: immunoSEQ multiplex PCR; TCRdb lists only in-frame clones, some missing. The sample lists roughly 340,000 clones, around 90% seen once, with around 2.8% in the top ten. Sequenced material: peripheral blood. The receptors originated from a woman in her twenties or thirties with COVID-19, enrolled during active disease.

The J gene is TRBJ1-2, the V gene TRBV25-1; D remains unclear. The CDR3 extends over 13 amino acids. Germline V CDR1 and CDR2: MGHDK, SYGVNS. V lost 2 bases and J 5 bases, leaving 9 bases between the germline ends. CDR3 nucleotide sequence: TGTGCCAGCAGTGAAGCGGCTGCTTATGGCTACACCTTC. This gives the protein CASSEAAAYGYTF.

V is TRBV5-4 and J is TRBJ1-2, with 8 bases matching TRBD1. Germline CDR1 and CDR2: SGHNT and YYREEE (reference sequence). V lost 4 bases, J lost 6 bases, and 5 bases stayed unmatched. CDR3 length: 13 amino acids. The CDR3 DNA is TGTGCCAGCAGCCCGGACAGGGAACATGGCTACACCTTC. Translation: CASSPDREHGYTF.

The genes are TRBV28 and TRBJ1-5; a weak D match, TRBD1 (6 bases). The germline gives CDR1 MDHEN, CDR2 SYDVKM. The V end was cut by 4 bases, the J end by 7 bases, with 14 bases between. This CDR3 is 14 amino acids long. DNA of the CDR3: TGTGCCAGCAGTTGGACAGCCTTGGGGCAGCCCCAGCATTTT. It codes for CASSWTALGQPQHF.

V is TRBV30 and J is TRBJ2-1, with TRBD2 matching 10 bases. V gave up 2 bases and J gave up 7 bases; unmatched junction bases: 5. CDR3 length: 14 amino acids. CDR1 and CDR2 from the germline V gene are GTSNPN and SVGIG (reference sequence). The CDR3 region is CAWSSGRGGNEQFF. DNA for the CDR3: TGTGCCTGGAGTAGCGGGAGGGGGGGAAATGAGCAGTTCTTC.

CDR3 loop: CASSQDPGPWGGYGYTF. As DNA, the CDR3 is TGCGCCAGCAGCCAAGATCCCGGACCCTGGGGAGGCTATGGCTACACCTTC. The V call is TRBV4-1, the J call TRBJ1-2; no definite D call. V was trimmed by 0 bases and J by 4 bases, leaving 18 bases between them. CDR1 is MGHRA, CDR2 YSYEKL, per germline. The CDR3 is made up of 17 amino acids.

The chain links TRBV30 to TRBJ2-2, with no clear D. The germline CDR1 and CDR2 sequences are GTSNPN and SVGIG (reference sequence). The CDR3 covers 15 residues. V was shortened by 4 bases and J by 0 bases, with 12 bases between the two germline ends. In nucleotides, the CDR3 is TGTGCCTGGACATGGGTGGAGACGAACACCGGGGAGCTGTTTTTT. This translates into CAWTWVETNTGELFF.

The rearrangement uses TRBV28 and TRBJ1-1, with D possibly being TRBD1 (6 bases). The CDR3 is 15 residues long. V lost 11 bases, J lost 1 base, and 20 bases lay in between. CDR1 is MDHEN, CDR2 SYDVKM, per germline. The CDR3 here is CAVKQPAGANTEAFF. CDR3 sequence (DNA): TGTGCCGTCAAACAGCCCGCAGGGGCGAACACTGAAGCTTTCTTT.

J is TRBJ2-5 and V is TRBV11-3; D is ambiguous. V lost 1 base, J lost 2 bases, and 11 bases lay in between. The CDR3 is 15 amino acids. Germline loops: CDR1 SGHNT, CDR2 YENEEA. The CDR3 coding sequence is TGTGCCAGCAGCTTAGGCCCAGGCGCGCAAGAGACCCAGTACTTC. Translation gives CASSLGPGAQETQYF.

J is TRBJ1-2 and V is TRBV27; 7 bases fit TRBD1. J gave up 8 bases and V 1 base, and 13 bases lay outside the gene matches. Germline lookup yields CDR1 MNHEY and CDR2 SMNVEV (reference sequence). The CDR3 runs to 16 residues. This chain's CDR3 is CASSLYLDRQGKGYTF. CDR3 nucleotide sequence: TGTGCCAGCAGTTTATACTTAGACCGACAGGGAAAAGGCTACACCTTC.

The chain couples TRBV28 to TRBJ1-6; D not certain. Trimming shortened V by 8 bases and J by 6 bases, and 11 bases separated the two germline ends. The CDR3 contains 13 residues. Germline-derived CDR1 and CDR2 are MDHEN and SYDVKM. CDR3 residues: CASWQSRNSPLHF. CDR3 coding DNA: TGTGCCAGCTGGCAAAGTCGTAATTCACCCCTCCACTTT. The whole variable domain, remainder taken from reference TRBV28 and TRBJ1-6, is DVKVTQSSRYLVKRTGEKVFLECVQDMDHENMFWYRQDPGLGLRLIYFSYDVKMKEKGDIPEGYSVSREKKERFSLILESASTNQTSMYLCASWQSRNSPLHFGNGTRLTVT.

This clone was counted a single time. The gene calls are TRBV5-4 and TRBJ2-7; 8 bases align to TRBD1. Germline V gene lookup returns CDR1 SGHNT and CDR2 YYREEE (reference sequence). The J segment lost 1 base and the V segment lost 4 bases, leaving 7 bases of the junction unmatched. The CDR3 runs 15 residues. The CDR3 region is CASSLPGTGSYEQYF. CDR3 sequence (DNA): TGTGCCAGCAGCCTCCCCGGGACAGGATCCTACGAGCAGTACTTC.

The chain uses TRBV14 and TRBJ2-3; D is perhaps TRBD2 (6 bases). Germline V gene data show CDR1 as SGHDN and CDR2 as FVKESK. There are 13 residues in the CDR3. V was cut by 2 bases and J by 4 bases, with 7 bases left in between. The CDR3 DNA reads TGTGCCAGCAGCCAACCGGGGGCAGATACGCAGTATTTT. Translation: CASSQPGADTQYF.

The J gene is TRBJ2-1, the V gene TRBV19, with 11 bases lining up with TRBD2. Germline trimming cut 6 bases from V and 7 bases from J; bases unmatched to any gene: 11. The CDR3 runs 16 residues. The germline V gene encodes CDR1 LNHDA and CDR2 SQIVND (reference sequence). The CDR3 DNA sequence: TGTGCCAGTAGACCGATCTCGGGACTAGCGGTGAATGAGCAGTTCTTC. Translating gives CASRPISGLAVNEQFF.

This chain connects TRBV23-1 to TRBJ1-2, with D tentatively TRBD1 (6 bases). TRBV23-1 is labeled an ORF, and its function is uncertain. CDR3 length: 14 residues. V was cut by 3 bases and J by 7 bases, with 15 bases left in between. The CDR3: CASSQRGPYGGYTF. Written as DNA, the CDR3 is TGCGCCAGCAGTCAGCGGGGGCCCTACGGTGGCTACACCTTC.

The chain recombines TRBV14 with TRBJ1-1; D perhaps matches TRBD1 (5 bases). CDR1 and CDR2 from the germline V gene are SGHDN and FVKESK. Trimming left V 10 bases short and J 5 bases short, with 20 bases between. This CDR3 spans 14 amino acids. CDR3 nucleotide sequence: TGTGCCACCCAAAAGGGACTCCGGGGGACTGAAGCTTTCTTT. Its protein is CATQKGLRGTEAFF.

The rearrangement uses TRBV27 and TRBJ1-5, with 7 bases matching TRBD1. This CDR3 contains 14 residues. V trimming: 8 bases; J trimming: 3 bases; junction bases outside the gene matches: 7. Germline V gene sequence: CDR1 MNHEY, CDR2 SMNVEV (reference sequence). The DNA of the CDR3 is TGTGCCAGCGGCCGGGACAGATACAATCAGCCCCAGCATTTT. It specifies CASGRDRYNQPQHF.

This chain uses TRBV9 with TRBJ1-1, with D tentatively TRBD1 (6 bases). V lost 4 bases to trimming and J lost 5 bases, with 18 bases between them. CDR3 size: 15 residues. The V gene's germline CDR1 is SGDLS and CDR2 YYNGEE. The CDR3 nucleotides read TGTGCCAGCAGCCAAGGGGGAGACCAAACGACTGAAGCTTTCTTT. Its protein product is CASSQGGDQTTEAFF.

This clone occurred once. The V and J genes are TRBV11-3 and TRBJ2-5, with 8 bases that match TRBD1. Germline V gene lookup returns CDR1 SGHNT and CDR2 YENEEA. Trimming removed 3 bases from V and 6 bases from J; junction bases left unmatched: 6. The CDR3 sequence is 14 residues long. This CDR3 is CASSLIDRGKTQYF. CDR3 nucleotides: TGTGCCAGCAGCTTGATCGACAGGGGAAAGACCCAGTACTTC.

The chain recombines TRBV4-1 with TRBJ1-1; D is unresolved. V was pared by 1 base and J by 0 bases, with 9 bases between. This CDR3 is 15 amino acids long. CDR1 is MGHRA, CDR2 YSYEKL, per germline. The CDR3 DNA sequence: TGCGCCAGCAGCCAAGTATCAGACATGAACACTGAAGCTTTCTTT. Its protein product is CASSQVSDMNTEAFF.

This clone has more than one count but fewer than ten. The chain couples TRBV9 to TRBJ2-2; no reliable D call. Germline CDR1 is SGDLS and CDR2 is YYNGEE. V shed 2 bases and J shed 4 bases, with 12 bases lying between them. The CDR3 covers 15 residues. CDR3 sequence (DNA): TGTGCCAGCAGCGTTGCTGAGCCGATCACCGGGGAGCTGTTTTTT. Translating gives CASSVAEPITGELFF.

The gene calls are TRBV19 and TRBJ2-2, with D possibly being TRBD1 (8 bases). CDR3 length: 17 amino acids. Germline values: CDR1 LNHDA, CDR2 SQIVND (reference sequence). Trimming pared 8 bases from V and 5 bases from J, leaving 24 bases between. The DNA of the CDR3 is TGTGCCAGTGGATTCCCCCCGGACAGGGAGGGGACCGGGGAGCTGTTTTTT. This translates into CASGFPPDREGTGELFF.

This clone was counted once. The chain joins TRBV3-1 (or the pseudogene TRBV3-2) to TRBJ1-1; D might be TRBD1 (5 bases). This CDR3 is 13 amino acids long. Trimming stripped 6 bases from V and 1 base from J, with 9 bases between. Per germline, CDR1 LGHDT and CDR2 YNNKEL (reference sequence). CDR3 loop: CASSRRGNTEAFF. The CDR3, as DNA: TGTGCCAGCAGTCGGAGGGGGAACACTGAAGCTTTCTTT.

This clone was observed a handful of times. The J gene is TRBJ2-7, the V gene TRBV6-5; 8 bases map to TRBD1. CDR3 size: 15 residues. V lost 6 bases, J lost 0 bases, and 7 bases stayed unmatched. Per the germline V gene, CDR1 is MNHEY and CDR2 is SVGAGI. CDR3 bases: TGTGCCAGCAGCGTTCCACAGGGGGGCTCCTACGAGCAGTACTTC. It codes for CASSVPQGGSYEQYF.

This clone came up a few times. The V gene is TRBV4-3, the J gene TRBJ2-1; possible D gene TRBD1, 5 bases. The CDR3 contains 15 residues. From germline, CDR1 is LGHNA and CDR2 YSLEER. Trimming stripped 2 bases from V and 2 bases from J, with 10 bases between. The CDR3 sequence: CASSQSTGPYNEQFF. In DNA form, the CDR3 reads TGCGCCAGCAGCCAATCAACAGGCCCCTACAATGAGCAGTTCTTC.

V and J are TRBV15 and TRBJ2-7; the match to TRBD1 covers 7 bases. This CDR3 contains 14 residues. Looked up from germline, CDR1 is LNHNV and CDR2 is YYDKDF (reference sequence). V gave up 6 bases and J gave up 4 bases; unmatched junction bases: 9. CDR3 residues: CATSRGPGEYEQYF. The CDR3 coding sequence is TGTGCCACCAGTAGGGGGCCTGGGGAATACGAGCAGTACTTC.

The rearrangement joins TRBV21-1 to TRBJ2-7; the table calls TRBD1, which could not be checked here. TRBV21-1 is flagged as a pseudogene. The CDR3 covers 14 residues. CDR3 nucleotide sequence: TGTGCCAGCAGGGGACAGGGCGGGTCCTACGAGCAGTACGTC. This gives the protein CASRGQGGSYEQYV.

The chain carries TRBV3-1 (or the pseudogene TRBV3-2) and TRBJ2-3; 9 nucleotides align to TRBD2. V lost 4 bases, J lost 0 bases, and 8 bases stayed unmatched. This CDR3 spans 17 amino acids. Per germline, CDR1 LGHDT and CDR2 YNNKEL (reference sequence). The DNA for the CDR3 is TGTGCCAGCAGCCCCGAATTTAGCGGGAGCAGCACAGATACGCAGTATTTT. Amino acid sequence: CASSPEFSGSSTDTQYF.

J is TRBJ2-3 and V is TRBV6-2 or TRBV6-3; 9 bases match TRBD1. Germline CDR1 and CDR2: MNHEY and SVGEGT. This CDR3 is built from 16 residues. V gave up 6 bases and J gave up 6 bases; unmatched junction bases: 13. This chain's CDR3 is CASSLDRTGDTDTQYF. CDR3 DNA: TGTGCCAGCAGCCTAGACCGGACAGGGGACACGGATACGCAGTATTTT.

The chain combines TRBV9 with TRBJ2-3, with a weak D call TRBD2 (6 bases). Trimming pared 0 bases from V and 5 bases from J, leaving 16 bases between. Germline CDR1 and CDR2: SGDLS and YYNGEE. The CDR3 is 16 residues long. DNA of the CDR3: TGTGCCAGCAGCGTAGTTTCGGGGGAGGTTGGAGATACGCAGTATTTT. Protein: CASSVVSGEVGDTQYF.